Listed below are T cell receptor beta chains from one sample, sequenced in a study of T-cell reconstitution after alpha-beta-depleted transplantation in children. TCRdb ran MiXCR on the PCR reads and lists one entry per CDR3 protein. The table has about 600,000 distinct CDR3 sequences, about 10% seen once. The sequenced sample was PBMCs from the stem cell graft donor, obtained from the stem cell graft. These receptors all stem from a human donor who donated a stem cell graft to a child with acute myeloid leukemia. CDR3s include the opening cysteine and the closing phenylalanine or tryptophan. The order of the fields is J gene, V gene, D gene, clone size, CDR3 DNA, CDR3 protein. A D gene is named only where the DNA matches it firmly. Size tells how often a clone was seen (once, few, many) or the class of an expanded clone, and some rows leave it out.

>TRBJ2-7|TRBV7-9|TRBD1|.
TGTGCCAGCAGCATGGGACAGGGCGGGGTCTACGAGCAGTACTTC
CASSMGQGGVYEQYF
>TRBJ1-1|TRBV6-1|.|.
TGTGCCAGCACCCCTTGGAGGGAGGGGGACACTGAAGCTTTCTTT
CASTPWREGDTEAFF
>TRBJ2-1|TRBV28|TRBD2|few
TGTGCCAGCACCCAGCCGGGAGGATCCCACAATGAGCAGTTCTTC
CASTQPGGSHNEQFF
>TRBJ2-7|TRBV5-1|TRBD1|.
TGCGCCAGCAGCTTCGGAGACAGGGTCTACGAGCAGTACTTC
CASSFGDRVYEQYF
>TRBJ2-7|TRBV19|.|few
TGTGCCAGTAGCTACGGGACACTAGGCAACGAGCAGTACTTC
CASSYGTLGNEQYF
>TRBJ1-4|TRBV7-8|.|.
TGTGCCAGCAGCTTAACCGTCAGGGAAAAACTGTTTTTT
CASSLTVREKLFF
>TRBJ1-2|TRBV12-3/TRBV12-4|.|.
TGTGCCAGCAGTTGGAGGTTTAACTATGGCTACACCTTC
CASSWRFNYGYTF
>TRBJ2-7|TRBV12-3/TRBV12-4|.|.
TGTGCCAGCACCCCGGGGGGCTCATCCTACGAGCAGTACTTC
CASTPGGSSYEQYF
>TRBJ2-1|TRBV5-1|TRBD2|few
TGCGCCAGCAGCTTGAGCGGGGTTACGGCTAATGAGCAGTTCTTC
CASSLSGVTANEQFF
>TRBJ2-1|TRBV29-1|TRBD2|.
TGCAGCGTTGAAGGCGGGAGGGAAGGTTACAATGAGCAGTTCTTC
CSVEGGREGYNEQFF
>TRBJ2-1|TRBV7-2|TRBD2|many
TGTGCCAGCAGCCCCGGGGAGCGGGACTACAATGAGCAGTTCTTC
CASSPGERDYNEQFF
>TRBJ1-5|TRBV2|TRBD1|many
TGTGCCAGCAGTGGGCCGGGACAGCTAACAGGACAGCCCCAGCATTTT
CASSGPGQLTGQPQHF
>TRBJ1-2|TRBV5-6|.|many
TGTGCCAGCAGCTTGCAGGGTCTTGGCTACACCTTC
CASSLQGLGYTF
>TRBJ1-2|TRBV28|.|many
TGTGCCAGCAGTTACCTAGGACCAGGCAGCTTATCTAACTATGGCTACACCTTC
CASSYLGPGSLSNYGYTF
>TRBJ2-7|TRBV24-1|.|few
TGTGCCACCAGTGATCCCGGGGCGAACTACGAGCAGTACTTC
CATSDPGANYEQYF
>TRBJ2-2|TRBV5-6|TRBD1|.
TGTGCCACCTCGAAGGGGGCGATCACCGGGGAGCTGTTTTTT
CATSKGAITGELFF
>TRBJ1-1|TRBV7-9|TRBD1|few
TGTGCCAGCAGCTTCGCAGGGGGCGCGAGGACTGAAGCTTTCTTT
CASSFAGGARTEAFF
>TRBJ2-7|TRBV25-1|.|.
TGTGCCAGCAGTGGGTTGCCGGGGACCTACGAGCAGTACTTC
CASSGLPGTYEQYF
>TRBJ2-1|TRBV5-1|.|.
TGCGCCAGCAGCTCCCCCGGGACCCGGGCCAATGAGCAGTTCTTC
CASSSPGTRANEQFF
>TRBJ2-3|TRBV12-3/TRBV12-4|TRBD2|.
TGTGCCAGCAGTCCTCGCCGGGAGGGGGGGAGGAGCACAGATACGCAGTATTTT
CASSPRREGGRSTDTQYF